One T cell receptor (beta chain) is described in this entry. This sample is part of a study of shared clonotypes between healthy human individuals. The repertoire was sequenced with immunoSEQ multiplex PCR; TCRdb's copy has only in-frame clones and lacks some. The table has about 1.5 million clones, around 98% seen once. V was trimmed by 2 bases and J by 0 bases, leaving 9 bases between them. There are 15 residues in the CDR3. Germline assignment: CDR1 KGHSH and CDR2 LQKENI. The rearrangement links TRBV18 to TRBJ2-3; D is uncertain. The clonotype comes from a man between 25 and 39 years old in good health. The material sequenced was naive CD4+ T cells sorted from blood. Subset indicated: CD45RA+ positively selected. The CDR3 DNA reads TGTGCCAGCTCACCATTAAGTACTAGCACAGATACGCAGTATTTT. Its protein product is CASSPLSTSTDTQYF.